The 29 T cell receptor beta chains below all came from one sample that was sequenced in a study of OX40 agonist ivuxolimab in advanced cancers. The method was immunoSEQ multiplex PCR; TCRdb's version includes in-frame clones alone and lacks a portion of them. The sample has about 76,000 clones, around 90% seen once. The starting material was CD4+ or CD8+ T cells sorted from blood, obtained in a trial of the OX40 agonist ivuxolimab. Receptors originate from an adult with an advanced solid tumor such as melanoma, head and neck, liver or kidney cancer.

This chain's CDR3 is CASSVRGYSNQPQHF. The CDR3 DNA sequence: TGTGCCAGCAGCGTACGGGGGTATAGCAATCAGCCCCAGCATTTT. The rearrangement uses TRBV7-2 and TRBJ1-5; maybe TRBD1 (5 bases). Trimming left V 5 bases short and J 0 bases short, with 11 bases between. Germline-derived CDR1 and CDR2 are SGHTA and FQGNSA. This CDR3 has 15 residues. Variable domain in full (rest from reference TRBV7-2 and TRBJ1-5): GAGVSQSPSNKVTEKGKDVELRCDPISGHTALYWYRQSLGQGLEFLIYFQGNSAPDKSGLPSDRFSAERTGGSVSTLTIQRTQQEDSAVYLCASSVRGYSNQPQHFGDGTRLSIL.

This sequence joins TRBV19 and TRBJ2-1; 15 bases align to TRBD2. V gave up 0 bases and J gave up 9 bases; unmatched junction bases: 9. The CDR3 totals 18 residues. Per the germline V gene, CDR1 is LNHDA and CDR2 is SQIVND (reference sequence). The CDR3 region is CASSIDGRTSGREGEQFF. For the CDR3, the DNA is TGTGCCAGTAGTATAGATGGCCGGACTAGCGGGAGGGAAGGTGAGCAGTTCTTC.

V and J are TRBV6-5 and TRBJ2-7, with TRBD2 matching 9 bases. V shed 2 bases and J 4 bases; nucleotides not matched to a gene: 6. The CDR3 consists of 15 residues. CDR1 and CDR2 (germline): MNHEY, SVGAGI. CDR3 sequence: CASSYMASGEYEQYF. The CDR3 nucleotides read TGTGCCAGCAGTTACATGGCTAGCGGGGAATACGAGCAGTACTTC.

Comments on this clone: The same CDR3 arises from other DNA sequences in this sample as well. V is TRBV9 and J is TRBJ1-2, with a tentative D call TRBD1 (6 bases). The CDR3 is 14 amino acids. Germline V CDR1 and CDR2: SGDLS, YYNGEE. V was pared by 0 bases and J by 8 bases, with 14 bases between. The CDR3 DNA is TGTGCCAGCAGCGTAGGTGGCAGGGGATACGGCTACACCTTC. Translating it yields CASSVGGRGYGYTF.

The chain has TRBV30 and TRBJ1-1; the match to TRBD1 covers 7 bases. The junction had 10 bases not matched to a gene; V was cut back by 1 base and J by 5 bases. The length of the CDR3 is 15 residues. CDR1 is GTSNPN and CDR2 is SVGIG in the germline V gene (reference sequence). CDR3 coding DNA: TGTGCCTGGAGTGGGGGCAGACAGGGCAGGACTGAAGCTTTCTTT. This sequence encodes CAWSGGRQGRTEAFF.

The chain is built from TRBV5-1 and TRBJ2-5; D remains ambiguous. There are 12 residues in the CDR3. With 1 base removed from V and 5 bases from J, the gap between germline ends came to 6 bases. Germline values: CDR1 SGHRS, CDR2 YFSETQ. The CDR3 spells CASSLRLETQYF. CDR3 coding DNA: TGCGCCAGCAGCTTGAGATTGGAGACCCAGTACTTC.

CDR3: CASSLAVGGVETQYF. CDR3 nucleotides: TGTGCCAGCAGCTTAGCAGTCGGGGGAGTGGAGACCCAGTACTTC. J is TRBJ2-5 and V is TRBV7-6; a weak D match, TRBD2 (6 bases). The ends were cut back, 0 bases at V and 5 bases at J, with 13 bases in the middle. The CDR3 is 15 residues long. CDR1 and CDR2 from the germline V gene are SGHVS and FNYEAQ.

V is TRBV5-1 and J is TRBJ2-5; a weak D match, TRBD1 (6 bases). This CDR3 comprises 13 residues. Germline V CDR1 and CDR2: SGHRS, YFSETQ. Trimming pared 4 bases from V and 4 bases from J, leaving 11 bases between. CDR3 sequence reads: CASSKGDGETQYF. CDR3 DNA: TGCGCCAGCAGCAAGGGGGACGGAGAGACCCAGTACTTC.

The J gene is TRBJ2-7, the V gene TRBV7-3; D is possibly TRBD2 (5 bases). In germline, CDR1 is SGHTA, CDR2 FQGTGA. The CDR3 runs 13 residues. The ends were cut back, 3 bases at V and 5 bases at J, with 11 bases in the middle. CDR3 nucleotide sequence: TGTGCCAGCAGCTTTTTCCCGGGAAACGAGCAGTACTTC. It encodes CASSFFPGNEQYF.

The chain recombines TRBV6-5 with TRBJ1-2; no clear D gene. CDR1 and CDR2 from the germline V gene are MNHEY and SVGAGI. CDR3 length: 13 amino acids. V lost 0 bases, J lost 8 bases, and 10 bases lay in between. CDR3: CASSYSTGGGYTF. In DNA, the CDR3 is TGTGCCAGCAGTTACTCGACGGGAGGCGGCTACACCTTC.

The V call is TRBV7-3, the J call TRBJ1-2, with 7 nucleotides matching TRBD1. Trimming took 3 bases from V and 13 from J; bases not matched to a gene: 17. Per germline, CDR1 SGHTA and CDR2 FQGTGA. The CDR3 has 15 residues. This CDR3 is CASSFPPGTAPLRTF. The CDR3 nucleotides read TGTGCCAGCAGCTTCCCCCCGGGGACAGCCCCCCTGCGCACCTTC.

J is TRBJ2-2 and V is TRBV7-9; D remains unclear. The CDR3 totals 13 residues. V lost 5 bases, J lost 8 bases, and 12 bases lay in between. The germline V gene has CDR1 SEHNR and CDR2 FQNEAQ (reference sequence). The CDR3 protein is CASSEATVGELFF. The CDR3 region has the DNA TGTGCCAGCAGCGAAGCGACCGTGGGGGAGCTGTTTTTT.

J is TRBJ2-1 and V is TRBV7-9; 12 nucleotides agree with TRBD2. This CDR3 region has 19 residues. CDR1 and CDR2 (germline): SEHNR, FQNEAQ (reference sequence). Losses at the gene ends were 0 bases for V and 3 bases for J; bases not matched to a gene: 9. CDR3 DNA: TGTGCCAGCAGCTTAGCGCAGCCTAGCGGGAGGGCTCGCTACAATGAGCAGTTCTTC. This sequence encodes CASSLAQPSGRARYNEQFF. Supplemented by reference TRBV7-9 and TRBJ2-1, the full variable domain reads DTGVSQNPRHKITKRGQNVTFRCDPISEHNRLYWYRQTLGQGPEFLTYFQNEAQLEKSRLLSDRFSAERPKGSFSTLEIQRTEQGDSAMYLCASSLAQPSGRARYNEQFFGPGTRLTVL.

V and J are TRBV19 and TRBJ2-1; unclear D gene. The CDR3 contains 13 residues. The germline gives CDR1 LNHDA, CDR2 SQIVND (reference sequence). The ends were cut back, 5 bases at V and 4 bases at J, with 9 bases in the middle. The CDR3 reads CASSQDHYNEQFF. CDR3 bases: TGTGCCAGTAGTCAGGACCATTACAATGAGCAGTTCTTC.

The chain uses TRBV2 and TRBJ1-2, with a tentative D call TRBD1 (5 bases). The V end lost 3 bases, the J end lost 4 bases, and 12 bases lay between the germline ends. This CDR3 region has 14 residues. Looked up from germline, CDR1 is SNHLY and CDR2 is FYNNEI. The CDR3 DNA follows: TGTGCCAGCAGTGAGCCGGCAGGGAGCTATGGCTACACCTTC. Translated: CASSEPAGSYGYTF.

The chain combines TRBV7-8 with TRBJ2-1, with D maybe TRBD1 (6 bases). Trimming removed 6 bases from V and 6 bases from J, with 15 bases in between. The CDR3 totals 14 residues. Germline CDR1 reads SGHVS; CDR2 reads FQNEAQ. The DNA for the CDR3 is TGTGCCAGCAGTTTGGCTGCACAGGGCAATGAGCAGTTCTTC. Amino acids: CASSLAAQGNEQFF.

This clone has a single count. The rearrangement joins TRBV5-4 to TRBJ1-6; 8 nucleotides agree with TRBD1. The germline V gene has CDR1 SGHNT and CDR2 YYREEE (reference sequence). The CDR3 totals 15 residues. The V segment lost 2 bases and the J segment 9 bases; nucleotides outside the gene matches: 7. CDR3 DNA: TGTGCCAGCAGCTTTCAGGACAGGGCAGGTTCACCCCTCCACTTT. Its protein product is CASSFQDRAGSPLHF.

Notes on this clone: Other DNA variants within this sample encode the same CDR3. The rearrangement links TRBV5-1 to TRBJ1-3; no reliable D call. Germline CDR1 and CDR2: SGHRS and YFSETQ. V was pared by 0 bases and J by 0 bases, with 10 bases between. CDR3 size: 16 residues. The CDR3, as DNA: TGCGCCAGCAGCTTGGGGGATAGATCCTCTGGAAACACCATATATTTT. Encoded protein: CASSLGDRSSGNTIYF.

This clone is a singleton in its sample. The chain recombines TRBV6-5 with TRBJ2-2, with D possibly matching TRBD2 (6 bases). From germline, CDR1 is MNHEY and CDR2 SVGAGI. The CDR3 loop spans 15 amino acids. Trimming shortened V by 0 bases and J by 5 bases, and 10 bases separated the two germline ends. The CDR3 loop reads CASSYSDYGTGELFF. CDR3 DNA sequence: TGTGCCAGCAGTTACTCGGACTACGGAACCGGGGAGCTGTTTTTT.

V and J are TRBV7-9 and TRBJ1-5; D is perhaps TRBD1 (6 bases). V was clipped by 1 base and J by 2 bases, with 6 bases between them. The length of the CDR3 is 14 residues. Looked up from germline, CDR1 is SEHNR and CDR2 is FQNEAQ (reference sequence). DNA for the CDR3: TGTGCCAGCAGCTTAGGGACAGGCAATCAGCCCCAGCATTTT. Translation gives CASSLGTGNQPQHF.

A single count supports this clone. The rearrangement uses TRBV7-9 and TRBJ2-5, with D hard to call. Gene TRBJ2-7 matches the end of the DNA better, so the J call may be wrong. The germline gives CDR1 SEHNR, CDR2 FQNEAQ (reference sequence). The CDR3 contains 12 residues. The CDR3: CASENKRYEQYF. The CDR3 DNA sequence: TGTGCCAGCGAGAACAAAAGGTACGAGCAGTACTTC.

CDR3 region: CASSEGDTQYF. CDR3 DNA: TGTGCCAGCAGCGAGGGGGATACGCAGTATTTT. V gene TRBV6-1 combines with J gene TRBJ2-3; D is perhaps TRBD1 or TRBD2 (5 bases each). The germline V and J ends were trimmed by 6 bases and 6 bases, with 7 bases remaining between them. In germline, CDR1 is MNHNS, CDR2 SASEGT. The CDR3 totals 11 residues.

This chain joins TRBV4-1 and TRBJ1-1; D is unresolved. The germline V gene encodes CDR1 MGHRA and CDR2 YSYEKL. The V gene lost 0 bases and the J gene lost 10 bases, with 9 bases spanning the gap. The CDR3 consists of 12 residues. CDR3 protein: CASSQDRLVAFF. CDR3 nucleotide sequence: TGCGCCAGCAGCCAAGACCGTTTGGTAGCTTTCTTT.

Details on this clone: The junction departs from the called germline gene at one end, perhaps through a read error. The V and J genes are TRBV7-7 and TRBJ2-7; 9 nucleotides agree with TRBD1. The CDR3 spans 14 residues. Germline V gene data show CDR1 as SSHAT and CDR2 as FNYEAQ (reference sequence). Here the CDR3 reads CASSPGQGLNEQYF. The CDR3 DNA follows: TGTGCTAGCAGTCCGGGACAGGGCTTGAACGAGCAGTACTTC.

This CDR3 is CASRSLGAGQPQHF. The DNA of the CDR3 is TGTGCCAGTCGTTCGCTGGGGGCTGGGCAGCCCCAGCATTTT. The V call is TRBV27, the J call TRBJ1-5, with a tentative D call TRBD1 (6 bases). With 9 bases removed from V and 7 bases from J, the gap between germline ends came to 19 bases. Germline CDR1 MNHEY, CDR2 SMNVEV (reference sequence). The CDR3 is made up of 14 amino acids.

There are a few counts of this clone. The chain is built from TRBV18 and TRBJ1-2; D ambiguous. V lost 0 bases to trimming and J lost 6 bases, with 11 bases between them. CDR1 and CDR2 (germline): KGHSH, LQKENI. The CDR3 contains 14 residues. For the CDR3, the DNA is TGTGCCAGCTCACCACCTAACAGACCCCATGGCTACACCTTC. It translates to CASSPPNRPHGYTF.

The V gene is TRBV6-5, the J gene TRBJ2-7; 8 bases agree with TRBD2. Germline V lookup: CDR1 MNHEY, CDR2 SVGAGI. The CDR3 has 14 residues. With V trimmed by 4 bases and J by 1 base, 3 bases remained unmatched. CDR3 in amino acids: CASSSASGSYEQYF. The CDR3 coding sequence is TGTGCCAGCAGTTCGGCTAGCGGGTCCTACGAGCAGTACTTC.

In this sample, this clone turned up a few times. The V and J genes are TRBV30 and TRBJ1-5; D is uncertain. V lost 3 bases, J lost 7 bases, and 10 bases lay in between. Germline V gene sequence: CDR1 GTSNPN, CDR2 SVGIG (reference sequence). This CDR3 is 12 amino acids long. The CDR3 loop is CAWSADGQPQHF. In DNA form, the CDR3 reads TGTGCCTGGAGCGCAGACGGGCAGCCCCAGCATTTT. Full variable domain (remainder filled in from reference TRBV30 and TRBJ1-5): SQTIHQWPATLVQPVGSPLSLECTVEGTSNPNLYWYRQAAGRGLQLLFYSVGIGQISSEVPQNLSASRPQDRQFILSSKKLLLSDSGFYLCAWSADGQPQHFGDGTRLSIL.

The J gene is TRBJ1-1, the V gene TRBV10-2, with D possibly being TRBD1 (5 bases). Germline V gives CDR1 WSHSY, CDR2 SAAADI. V gave up 6 bases and J gave up 3 bases, with 14 bases separating them. The CDR3 is 14 residues long. The CDR3 loop is CASSPWDPDTEAFF. The CDR3 bases are TGCGCCAGCAGCCCATGGGACCCTGACACTGAAGCTTTCTTT.